This T cell receptor beta chain was retrieved from a study of blood T cell repertoires in COVID-19. Per the original data handling: Amplification of reference gene primers provided the estimated nucleated cell counts. Clones were sequenced by immunoSEQ multiplex PCR, and TCRdb holds only the in-frame ones, with some missing. That table gives V, J and clone size, and the DNA gave D and trimming. Of roughly 300,000 clones in the sample, approximately 85% were seen once. V lost 5 bases and J lost 4; bases outside the gene matches: 10. The CDR3 covers 15 residues. Germline V lookup: CDR1 LNHDA, CDR2 SQIVND (reference sequence).

The chain has TRBV19 and TRBJ2-5; 7 bases are a match to TRBD2. The clonotype was recovered from a woman between 45 and 65 years old with acute or convalescent COVID-19. Sequencing was done on a sample of peripheral blood. The CDR3 region is CASSDLGGRAETQYF. The CDR3 nucleotides read TGTGCCAGTAGTGACCTGGGGGGGAGGGCAGAGACCCAGTACTTC.